The T cell receptor (beta chain) under discussion was sequenced for a study of blood T cell repertoires in COVID-19. Study background: The United States, Italy and Spain provided the acute and convalescent COVID-19 samples. From T cells, B-cell-depleted T cells, or PBMCs came the material, which was cDNA or gDNA.

Per the authors' pipeline: Amplification from reference gene primers served as the basis for estimated nucleated cell counts. This table comes from immunoSEQ multiplex PCR, and its TCRdb copy is limited to in-frame clones, with some not included. Clone size and the V and J calls come from that table; the DNA yielded D and trimming. The data hold about 310,000 clones, with 85% to 90% observed a single time. V lost 6 bases and J lost 0; bases outside the gene matches: 5. This CDR3 spans 16 amino acids. Per the germline V gene, CDR1 is MDHEN and CDR2 is SYDVKM. The sequencing input was peripheral blood. The chain is built from TRBV28 and TRBJ2-5; 12 bases agree with TRBD2. The origin of this receptor is a woman in her forties with COVID-19, enrolled during active disease. The chain's CDR3 is CASSVGLAGYQETQYF. CDR3 bases: TGTGCCAGCAGCGTTGGACTAGCGGGATACCAAGAGACCCAGTACTTC.